These 8 T cell receptor beta chains were all obtained from the same sample, sequenced in a study of Graves' ophthalmopathy and Graves' hyperthyroidism. For repertoire sequencing, the TCR beta CDR3 regions were amplified from RNA transcripts. RT-PCR with HTBI primers came first, then second-round multiplex PCR. MiXCR was run by TCRdb on the multiplex PCR reads, yielding one entry per CDR3 protein. The data show around 470,000 distinct CDR3 sequences, approximately 15% seen once. Sequencing was done on a sample of blood. The receptors shown here come from a woman under 40 with Graves' ophthalmopathy.

In its sample, this clonotype was seen many times. The rearrangement links TRBV20-1 to TRBJ2-7, with 7 bases identical to TRBD1. The trim removed 3 bases at V and 5 bases at J, leaving 4 bases unmatched. Germline CDR1 DFQATT, CDR2 SNEGSKA (reference sequence). The CDR3 sequence is 12 residues long. CDR3 coding DNA: TGCAGTGCTAGCCTACAGGGGAACGAGCAGTACTTC. It translates to CSASLQGNEQYF.

Of note for this clonotype: A much larger clone lies a single base off, so this may be a read error. This chain connects TRBV12-3 or TRBV12-4 to TRBJ2-5; the D gene could be TRBD1 or TRBD2 (5 bases each). The CDR3 spans 15 residues. The ends were cut back, 6 bases at V and 0 bases at J, with 14 bases in the middle. The CDR3 region has the DNA TGTGCCAGCAGCGCGATTTCGGGACACCAAGAGACCCAGTACTTC. This encodes CASSAISGHQETQYF.

The chain links TRBV30 to TRBJ1-5; a possible D gene is TRBD1 (5 bases). The CDR3 runs 13 residues. Germline CDR1 reads GTSNPN; CDR2 reads SVGIG (reference sequence). With 6 bases removed from V and 5 bases from J, the gap between germline ends came to 14 bases. Written as DNA, the CDR3 is TGTGCCTGTTCTAGGGGATCGGATCAGCCCCAGCATTTT. Protein: CACSRGSDQPQHF.

This clonotype was found many times. The chain has TRBV5-1 and TRBJ2-7; D is ambiguous. The CDR3 totals 13 residues. The germline V and J ends were trimmed by 1 base and 2 bases, with 7 bases remaining between them. CDR1 and CDR2 (germline): SGHRS, YFSETQ. The CDR3 loop is CASSLSTTYEQYF. The CDR3 region has the DNA TGCGCCAGCAGCTTGTCCACGACCTACGAGCAGTACTTC.

This clonotype appeared many times. The chain links TRBV20-1 to TRBJ1-5; unclear D gene. Germline values: CDR1 DFQATT, CDR2 SNEGSKA (reference sequence). Trimming pared 0 bases from V and 0 bases from J, leaving 12 bases between. The CDR3 spans 16 residues. The CDR3 spells CSARDYLGSSNQPQHF. The CDR3 nucleotides are TGCAGTGCTAGAGATTATCTCGGTAGTAGCAATCAGCCCCAGCATTTT.

This clonotype was detected ten times or more. The V call is TRBV25-1, the J call TRBJ1-1; D possibly corresponds to TRBD1 (5 bases). With 3 bases removed from V and 3 bases from J, the gap between germline ends came to 14 bases. The CDR3 is made up of 15 amino acids. Germline V gene lookup returns CDR1 MGHDK and CDR2 SYGVNS. Written as DNA, the CDR3 is TGTGCCAGCAGTGAGATTGGAGGGACGGACACTGAAGCTTTCTTT. Protein: CASSEIGGTDTEAFF.

At least ten counts were recorded for this clonotype. V gene TRBV11-2 combines with J gene TRBJ1-2, with 7 bases that match TRBD1. The CDR3 consists of 11 residues. Germline trimming cut 5 bases from V and 12 bases from J; bases unmatched to any gene: 6. Germline V lookup: CDR1 SGHAT, CDR2 FQNNGV. CDR3 protein: CASSGRQGHTF. For the CDR3, the DNA is TGTGCCAGCAGCGGACGACAGGGACACACCTTC.

This clonotype was picked up many times. J is TRBJ2-5 and V is TRBV5-1; 8 nucleotides line up with TRBD2. The V and J ends lost 4 bases and 5 bases, in that order; junction bases with no gene match: 4. The germline V gene has CDR1 SGHRS and CDR2 YFSETQ. The CDR3 runs 13 residues. The CDR3, as DNA: TGCGCCAGCAGCACTGGCGGGGGGGAGACCCAGTACTTC. Its translation is CASSTGGGETQYF.